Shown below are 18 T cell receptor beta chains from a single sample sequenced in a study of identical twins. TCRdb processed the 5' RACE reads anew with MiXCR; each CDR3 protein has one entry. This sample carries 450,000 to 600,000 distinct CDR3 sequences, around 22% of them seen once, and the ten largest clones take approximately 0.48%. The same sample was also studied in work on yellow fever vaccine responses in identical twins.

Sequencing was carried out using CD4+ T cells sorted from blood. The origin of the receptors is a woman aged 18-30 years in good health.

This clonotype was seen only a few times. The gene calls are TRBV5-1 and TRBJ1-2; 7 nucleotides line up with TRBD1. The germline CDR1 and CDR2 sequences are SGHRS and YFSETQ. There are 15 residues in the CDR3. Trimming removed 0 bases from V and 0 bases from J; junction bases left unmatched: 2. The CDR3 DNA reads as TGCGCCAGCAGCTTGGGGGACAGCACTAACTATGGCTACACCTTC. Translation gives CASSLGDSTNYGYTF.

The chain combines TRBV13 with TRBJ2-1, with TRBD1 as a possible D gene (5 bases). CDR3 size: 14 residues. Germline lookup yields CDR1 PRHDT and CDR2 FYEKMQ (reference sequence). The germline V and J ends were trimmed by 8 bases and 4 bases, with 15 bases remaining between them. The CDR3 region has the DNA TGTGCCAGCGGCCAGGGCGTGTATTACAATGAGCAGTTCTTC. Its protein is CASGQGVYYNEQFF.

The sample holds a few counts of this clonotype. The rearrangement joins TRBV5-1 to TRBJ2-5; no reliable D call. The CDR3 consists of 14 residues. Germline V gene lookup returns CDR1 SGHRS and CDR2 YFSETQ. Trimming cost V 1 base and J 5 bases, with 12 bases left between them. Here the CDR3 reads CASSLPGSWETQYF. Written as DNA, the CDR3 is TGCGCCAGCAGCTTGCCCGGCTCCTGGGAGACCCAGTACTTC.

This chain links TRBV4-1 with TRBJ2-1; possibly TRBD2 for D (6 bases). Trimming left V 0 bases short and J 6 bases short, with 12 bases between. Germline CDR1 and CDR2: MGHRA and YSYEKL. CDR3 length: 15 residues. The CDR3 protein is CASSQDLAISNEQFF. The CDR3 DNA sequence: TGCGCCAGCAGCCAAGACCTAGCGATAAGCAATGAGCAGTTCTTC.

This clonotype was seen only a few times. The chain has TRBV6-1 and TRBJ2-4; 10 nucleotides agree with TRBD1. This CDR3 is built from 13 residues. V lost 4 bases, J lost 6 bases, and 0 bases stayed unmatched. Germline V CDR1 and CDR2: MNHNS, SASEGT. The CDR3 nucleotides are TGTGCCAGCAGTGGGGACAGGGGAAACATTCAGTACTTC. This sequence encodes CASSGDRGNIQYF.

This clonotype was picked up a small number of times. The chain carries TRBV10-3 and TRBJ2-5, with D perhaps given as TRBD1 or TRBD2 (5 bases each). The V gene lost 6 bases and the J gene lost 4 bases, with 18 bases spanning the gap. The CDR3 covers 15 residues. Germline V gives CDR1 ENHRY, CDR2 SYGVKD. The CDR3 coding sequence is TGTGCCATCAGGGGGGAGACAGAGTGGGGAGAGACCCAGTACTTC. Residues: CAIRGETEWGETQYF.

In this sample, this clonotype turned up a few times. The CDR3 sequence is CASSYSYGAGETQYF. Here the CDR3 DNA reads TGTGCCAGCAGTTACTCCTATGGGGCAGGGGAGACCCAGTACTTC. This chain uses TRBV6-5 with TRBJ2-5, with D possibly matching TRBD1 (5 bases). The CDR3 has 15 residues. In germline, CDR1 is MNHEY, CDR2 SVGAGI. Trimming shortened V by 0 bases and J by 5 bases, and 13 bases separated the two germline ends.

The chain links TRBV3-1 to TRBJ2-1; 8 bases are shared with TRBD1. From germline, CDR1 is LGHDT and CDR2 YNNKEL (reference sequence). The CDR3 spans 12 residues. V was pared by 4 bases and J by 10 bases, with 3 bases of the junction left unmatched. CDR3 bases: TGTGCCAGCAGCCGCGGGACAGGCGAGCAGTTCTTC. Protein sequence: CASSRGTGEQFF.

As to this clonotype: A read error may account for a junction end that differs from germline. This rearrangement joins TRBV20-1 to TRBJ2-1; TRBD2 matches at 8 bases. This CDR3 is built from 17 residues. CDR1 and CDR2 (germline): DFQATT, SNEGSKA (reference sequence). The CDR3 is CCARPSGGTSSYNEQFF. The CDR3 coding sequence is TGCTGTGCTAGGCCTTCGGGAGGGACTAGTAGCTACAATGAGCAGTTCTTC.

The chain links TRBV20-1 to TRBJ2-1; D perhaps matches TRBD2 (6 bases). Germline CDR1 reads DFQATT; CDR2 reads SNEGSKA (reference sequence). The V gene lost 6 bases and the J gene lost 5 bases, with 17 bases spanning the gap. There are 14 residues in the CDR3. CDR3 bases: TGCAGTGCCAGCCTAGCGTCAGGCCACAATGAGCAGTTCTTC. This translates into CSASLASGHNEQFF.

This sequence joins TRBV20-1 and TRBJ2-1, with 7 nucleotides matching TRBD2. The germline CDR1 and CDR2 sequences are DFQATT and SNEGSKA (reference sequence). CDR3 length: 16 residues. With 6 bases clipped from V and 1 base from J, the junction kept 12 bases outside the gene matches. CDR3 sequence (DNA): TGCAGTGCCAGGGTGGAAGTGCGGGGGTCCTACAATGAGCAGTTCTTC. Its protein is CSARVEVRGSYNEQFF.

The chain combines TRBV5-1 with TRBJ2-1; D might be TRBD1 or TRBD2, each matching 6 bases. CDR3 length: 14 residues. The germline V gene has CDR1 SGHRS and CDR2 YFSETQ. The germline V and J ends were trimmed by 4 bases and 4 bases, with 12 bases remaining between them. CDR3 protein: CASSGGQGYNEQFF. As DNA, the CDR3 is TGCGCCAGCAGCGGAGGGCAGGGGTACAATGAGCAGTTCTTC.

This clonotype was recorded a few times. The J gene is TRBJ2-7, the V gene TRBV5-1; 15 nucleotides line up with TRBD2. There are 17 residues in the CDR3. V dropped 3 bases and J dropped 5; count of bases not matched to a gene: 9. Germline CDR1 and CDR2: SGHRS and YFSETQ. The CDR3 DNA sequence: TGCGCCAGCAGCTCGGGACTAGCGGGAGGCTCCGGGGACGAGCAGTACTTC. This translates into CASSSGLAGGSGDEQYF.

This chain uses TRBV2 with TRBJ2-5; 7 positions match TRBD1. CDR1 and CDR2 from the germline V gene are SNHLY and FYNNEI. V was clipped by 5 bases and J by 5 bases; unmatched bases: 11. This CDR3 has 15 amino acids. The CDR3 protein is CASSPGTAPRETQYF. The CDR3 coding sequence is TGTGCCAGCAGTCCCGGGACAGCACCCAGGGAGACCCAGTACTTC. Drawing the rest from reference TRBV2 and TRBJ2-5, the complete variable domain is EPEVTQTPSHQVTQMGQEVILRCVPISNHLYFYWYRQILGQKVEFLVSFYNNEISEKSEIFDDQFSVERPDGSNFTLKIRSTKLEDSAMYFCASSPGTAPRETQYFGPGTRLLVL.

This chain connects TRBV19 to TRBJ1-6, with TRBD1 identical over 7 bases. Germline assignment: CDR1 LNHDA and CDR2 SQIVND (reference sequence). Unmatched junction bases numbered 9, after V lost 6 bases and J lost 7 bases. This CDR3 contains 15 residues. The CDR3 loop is CASSNYRGPNSPLHF. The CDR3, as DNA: TGTGCCAGTAGCAACTACAGGGGACCGAATTCACCCCTCCACTTT.

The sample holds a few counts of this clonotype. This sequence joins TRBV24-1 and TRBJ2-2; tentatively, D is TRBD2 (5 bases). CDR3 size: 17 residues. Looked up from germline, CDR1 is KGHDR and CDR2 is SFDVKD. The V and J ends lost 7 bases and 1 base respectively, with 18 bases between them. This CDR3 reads CATSLAVISGNTGELFF. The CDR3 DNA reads TGTGCCACCAGCCTAGCCGTCATCTCGGGGAACACCGGGGAGCTGTTTTTT.

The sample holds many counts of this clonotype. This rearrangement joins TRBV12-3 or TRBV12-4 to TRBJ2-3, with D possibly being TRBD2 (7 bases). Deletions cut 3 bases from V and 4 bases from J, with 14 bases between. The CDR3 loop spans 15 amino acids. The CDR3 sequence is CASSFGLGGPDTQYF. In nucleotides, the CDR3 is TGTGCCAGCAGTTTCGGACTAGGGGGTCCAGATACGCAGTATTTT.

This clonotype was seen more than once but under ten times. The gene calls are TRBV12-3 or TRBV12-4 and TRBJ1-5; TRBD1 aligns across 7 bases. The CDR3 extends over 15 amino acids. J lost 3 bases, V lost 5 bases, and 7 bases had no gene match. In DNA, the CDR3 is TGTGCCAGCAGTCAGGAGGGGGCCTTCAATCAGCCCCAGCATTTT. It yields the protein CASSQEGAFNQPQHF.